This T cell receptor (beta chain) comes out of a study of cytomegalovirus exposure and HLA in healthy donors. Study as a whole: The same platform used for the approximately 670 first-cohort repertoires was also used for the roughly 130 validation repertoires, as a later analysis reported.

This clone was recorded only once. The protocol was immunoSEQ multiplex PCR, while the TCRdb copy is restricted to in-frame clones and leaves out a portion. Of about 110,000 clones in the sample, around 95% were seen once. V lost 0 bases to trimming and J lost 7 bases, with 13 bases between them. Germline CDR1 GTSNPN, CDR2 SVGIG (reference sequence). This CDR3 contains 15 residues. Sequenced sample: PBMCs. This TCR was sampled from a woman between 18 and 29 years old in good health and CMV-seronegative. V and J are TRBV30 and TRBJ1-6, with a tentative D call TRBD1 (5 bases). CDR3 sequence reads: CAWSVVAGKNSPLHF. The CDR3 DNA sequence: TGTGCCTGGAGTGTAGTCGCAGGGAAGAATTCACCCCTCCACTTT.